The 10 T cell receptor beta chains in this list originate from one sample, sequenced in a study of PD-1 and CTLA-4 blockade in melanoma. The data were produced by immunoSEQ multiplex PCR, yet TCRdb's version contains in-frame clones alone and is incomplete. This sample has 15,000 to 20,000 clones, with under 85% found just once. The sequenced sample was CD8+ T cells from peripheral blood, obtained before anti-PD-1 treatment. These receptors originate from a human donor with melanoma.

This chain joins TRBV19 and TRBJ2-3; TRBD1 aligns across 8 bases. The CDR3 is 17 amino acids. V lost 3 bases and J lost 5; bases outside the gene matches: 13. CDR1 LNHDA and CDR2 SQIVND come from the germline V gene (reference sequence). CDR3 coding DNA: TGTGCCAGTAGTATTGGAACTACAGGGGGAAGAGGAGATACGCAGTATTTT. Translation: CASSIGTTGGRGDTQYF.

V and J are TRBV10-3 and TRBJ2-1, with a weak D call TRBD2 (5 bases). The germline gives CDR1 ENHRY, CDR2 SYGVKD. CDR3 length: 15 amino acids. V was cut by 7 bases and J by 3 bases, with 16 bases left in between. The chain's CDR3 is CAINSGTGIYNEQFF. As DNA, the CDR3 is TGTGCCATCAACTCCGGAACGGGAATCTACAATGAGCAGTTCTTC.

The chain has TRBV9 and TRBJ2-1; D remains unclear. Per germline, CDR1 SGDLS and CDR2 YYNGEE. CDR3 size: 11 residues. The ends were cut back, 3 bases at V and 8 bases at J, with 6 bases in the middle. CDR3 coding DNA: TGTGCCAGCAGCGCCGGTTATGAGCAGTTCTTC. As protein: CASSAGYEQFF.

The rearrangement links TRBV7-9 to TRBJ2-1, with no clear D. V shed 2 bases and J shed 9 bases, with 5 bases lying between them. Germline V lookup: CDR1 SEHNR, CDR2 FQNEAQ (reference sequence). This CDR3 is 11 amino acids long. The CDR3: CASSLLGEQFF. As DNA, the CDR3 is TGTGCCAGCAGCTTATTAGGTGAGCAGTTCTTC.

The chain couples TRBV11-2 to TRBJ2-1, with unresolved D. The CDR3 contains 13 residues. Germline values: CDR1 SGHAT, CDR2 FQNNGV. V lost 2 bases and J 0 bases, leaving 2 bases between the germline ends. The CDR3 here is CASSLFSYNEQFF. As DNA, the CDR3 is TGTGCCAGCAGCTTATTCTCCTACAATGAGCAGTTCTTC.

The chain joins TRBV7-8 to TRBJ2-1; 10 bases agree with TRBD1. This CDR3 is 17 amino acids long. Germline values: CDR1 SGHVS, CDR2 FQNEAQ. V was clipped by 5 bases and J by 7 bases; unmatched bases: 14. This chain's CDR3 is CASSLRTGGMFGNEQFF. CDR3 DNA sequence: TGTGCCAGCAGCCTCCGGACAGGGGGGATGTTTGGGAATGAGCAGTTCTTC.

The V gene is TRBV7-6, the J gene TRBJ2-1; TRBD2 might be the D (5 bases). Germline lookup yields CDR1 SGHVS and CDR2 FNYEAQ. Trimming removed 5 bases from V and 4 bases from J, with 18 bases in between. CDR3 length: 16 residues. This chain's CDR3 is CASSGRRTSAYNEQFF. In nucleotides, the CDR3 is TGTGCCAGCAGCGGTCGGAGGACCTCCGCTTACAATGAGCAGTTCTTC.

This clone counts as medium-sized (0.01 to 0.1%). J is TRBJ1-1 and V is TRBV27, with D perhaps TRBD1 (6 bases). Trimming took 6 bases from V and 4 from J, leaving 9 bases between them. Per germline, CDR1 MNHEY and CDR2 SMNVEV (reference sequence). The CDR3 has 12 residues. This chain's CDR3 is CASRKGGTEAFF. The CDR3 region has the DNA TGTGCCAGCAGAAAGGGGGGCACTGAAGCTTTCTTT.

The gene calls are TRBV13 and TRBJ2-7; the D gene is possibly TRBD1 (7 bases). Between the trimmed V and J ends, which lost 4 bases and 4 bases, there was a span of 17 bases. Germline CDR1 PRHDT, CDR2 FYEKMQ (reference sequence). The CDR3 runs to 15 residues. The CDR3 sequence: CASSSLGGGPYEQYF. CDR3 in DNA: TGTGCCAGCAGCTCCCTTGGAGGGGGCCCATACGAGCAGTACTTC.

The chain is built from TRBV19 and TRBJ1-6; D is possibly TRBD1 (6 bases). CDR3 size: 16 residues. V was clipped by 7 bases and J by 7 bases, with 20 bases between them. CDR1 is LNHDA and CDR2 is SQIVND in the germline V gene (reference sequence). DNA of the CDR3: TGTGCCAGTACTCTAGGGGCAGGGGCGGGGAATTCACCCCTCCACTTT. Protein sequence: CASTLGAGAGNSPLHF.